These 23 T cell receptor beta chains were sequenced from one sample in a study of T-cell memory formation after mild COVID-19. MiXCR, run by TCRdb on the 5' RACE reads, gives a single entry per CDR3 protein. There are some 210,000 distinct CDR3 sequences in the sample; around 25% occur only once, and roughly 10% lies in the top ten. Source material: PBMCs or a T cell subset sorted from them (not recorded which). Receptors were obtained from an adult woman who had mild COVID-19 (a few samples of this study predate the infection). Cell type and time point are not known.

The chain is built from TRBV4-2 and TRBJ1-1; 8 nucleotides match TRBD1. Germline CDR1 reads LGHNA; CDR2 reads YNFKEQ. This CDR3 spans 15 amino acids. J gave up 1 base and V 0 bases, and 1 base lay outside the gene matches. CDR3: CASSQDGQGNTEAFF. DNA for the CDR3: TGTGCCAGCAGCCAAGACGGACAGGGGAACACTGAAGCTTTCTTT.

The rearrangement links TRBV9 to TRBJ1-1, with D uncertain. Germline CDR1 is SGDLS and CDR2 is YYNGEE. This CDR3 contains 13 residues. Deletions cut 0 bases from V and 5 bases from J, with 8 bases between. Written as DNA, the CDR3 is TGTGCCAGCAGCGTAGGGTCGACGACTGAAGCTTTCTTT. It is translated as CASSVGSTTEAFF.

The CDR3 coding sequence is TGTGCCAGCAGCTCAGTAGCGGGAGGTTCGTACGAGCAGTACTTC. This codes for CASSSVAGGSYEQYF. The genes are TRBV7-2 and TRBJ2-7; 10 bases are a match to TRBD2. Germline V gene data show CDR1 as SGHTA and CDR2 as FQGNSA. There are 15 residues in the CDR3. V trimming: 4 bases; J trimming: 4 bases; junction bases outside the gene matches: 7.

The CDR3 DNA is TGTGCCAGCAGTCCAGAAGGAGGCCGGGGCACAGATACGCAGTATTTT. Its translation: CASSPEGGRGTDTQYF. The V gene is TRBV9, the J gene TRBJ2-3, with D perhaps TRBD2 (5 bases). Germline CDR1 is SGDLS and CDR2 is YYNGEE. The germline V and J ends were trimmed by 5 bases and 1 base, with 17 bases remaining between them. The CDR3 spans 16 residues.

The rearrangement joins TRBV6-5 to TRBJ2-2; D gene ambiguous. Germline values: CDR1 MNHEY, CDR2 SVGAGI. V was cut by 2 bases and J by 5 bases, with 3 bases left in between. The length of the CDR3 is 12 residues. The CDR3 spells CASSYLTGELFF. CDR3 in DNA: TGTGCCAGCAGTTACCTGACCGGGGAGCTGTTTTTT.

This clonotype has a handful of counts. This chain uses TRBV20-1 with TRBJ1-5, with unresolved D. The CDR3 has 13 residues. CDR1 is DFQATT, CDR2 SNEGSKA, per germline (reference sequence). Trimming cost V 4 bases and J 2 bases, with 9 bases left between them. The CDR3 reads CSAKFSGNQPQHF. CDR3 coding DNA: TGCAGTGCTAAGTTCAGCGGCAATCAGCCCCAGCATTTT.

This clonotype was observed a few times. The chain couples TRBV5-1 to TRBJ2-7; the match to TRBD1 covers 8 bases. Germline CDR1 SGHRS, CDR2 YFSETQ. The CDR3 contains 15 residues. With V trimmed by 4 bases and J by 1 base, 7 bases remained unmatched. CDR3 loop: CASSGGTGRSYEQYF. Written as DNA, the CDR3 is TGCGCCAGCAGCGGCGGGACAGGTCGTTCCTACGAGCAGTACTTC.

This clonotype has only a few counts. The chain links TRBV5-1 to TRBJ2-3; 7 bases are a match to TRBD2. The germline gives CDR1 SGHRS, CDR2 YFSETQ. V shed 4 bases and J 2 bases; nucleotides not matched to a gene: 7. CDR3 size: 15 residues. CDR3 nucleotides: TGCGCCAGCAGCGGGGGGGAGCGGAACACAGATACGCAGTATTTT. This translates into CASSGGERNTDTQYF.

The chain joins TRBV9 to TRBJ2-1; TRBD2 matches 10 bases. The CDR3 is made up of 14 amino acids. The trim removed 2 bases at V and 7 bases at J, leaving 3 bases unmatched. CDR1 and CDR2 (germline): SGDLS, YYNGEE. The CDR3 nucleotides read TGTGCCAGCAGCGTGGGGGGACTAGCGAATGAGCAGTTCTTC. Protein sequence: CASSVGGLANEQFF.

V and J are TRBV7-8 and TRBJ2-1; TRBD1 is a possible D gene (5 bases). Trimming pared 5 bases from V and 1 base from J, leaving 9 bases between. This CDR3 comprises 14 residues. Germline V gives CDR1 SGHVS, CDR2 FQNEAQ. The CDR3 region is CASSPKGSYNEQFF. The CDR3 DNA reads as TGTGCCAGCAGCCCTAAGGGGTCCTACAATGAGCAGTTCTTC.

This clonotype showed up just a few times. The gene calls are TRBV20-1 and TRBJ2-5, with TRBD2 identical over 13 bases. The V gene's germline CDR1 is DFQATT and CDR2 SNEGSKA (reference sequence). J lost 5 bases, V lost 3 bases, and 6 bases had no gene match. This CDR3 has 15 residues. The CDR3 protein is CSASYTSGGAETQYF. In nucleotides, the CDR3 is TGCAGTGCTAGTTATACTAGCGGGGGGGCGGAGACCCAGTACTTC.

This clonotype was counted a few times. This sequence joins TRBV18 and TRBJ2-5; D is unclear. CDR1 KGHSH and CDR2 LQKENI come from the germline V gene. V was clipped by 0 bases and J by 6 bases, with 5 bases between them. The CDR3 has 12 amino acids. This CDR3 is CASSPPMQTQYF. The DNA of the CDR3 is TGTGCCAGCTCACCACCGATGCAGACCCAGTACTTC.

This clonotype was observed a few times. The J gene is TRBJ1-3, the V gene TRBV3-1, with D perhaps TRBD1 (5 bases). From germline, CDR1 is LGHDT and CDR2 YNNKEL (reference sequence). The V end lost 4 bases, the J end lost 0 bases, and 10 bases lay between the germline ends. This CDR3 spans 15 amino acids. CDR3 region: CASSPMGVSGNTIYF. In nucleotides, the CDR3 is TGTGCCAGCAGCCCGATGGGGGTCTCTGGAAACACCATATATTTT.

The chain has TRBV24-1 and TRBJ2-3, with D perhaps matching TRBD1 or TRBD2 (5 bases each). This CDR3 comprises 14 residues. Germline loops: CDR1 KGHDR, CDR2 SFDVKD. The V gene lost 6 bases and the J gene lost 3 bases, with 12 bases spanning the gap. Written as DNA, the CDR3 is TGTGCCACCAGTAGGCAGGGACGGACAGATACGCAGTATTTT. This sequence encodes CATSRQGRTDTQYF.

This clonotype has a handful of counts. This chain joins TRBV12-3 or TRBV12-4 and TRBJ2-1; the D gene is possibly TRBD1 (6 bases). Trimming cost V 2 bases and J 5 bases, with 13 bases left between them. The length of the CDR3 is 15 residues. CDR3 nucleotides: TGTGCCAGCAGTTTACTAGAGACAGGACACAATGAGCAGTTCTTC. Translated: CASSLLETGHNEQFF.

The sample holds one count of this clonotype. The V call is TRBV5-1, the J call TRBJ1-2, with D unresolved. Germline assignment: CDR1 SGHRS and CDR2 YFSETQ. The V end was cut by 0 bases, the J end by 5 bases, with 8 bases between. This CDR3 is built from 13 residues. The CDR3 is CASSLDPDYGYTF. In nucleotides, the CDR3 is TGCGCCAGCAGCTTGGATCCGGATTATGGCTACACCTTC.

This CDR3 reads CASREAGEAFF. The CDR3 nucleotides are TGTGCCAGCAGGGAGGCAGGGGAAGCTTTCTTT. V and J are TRBV7-9 and TRBJ1-1; TRBD1 might be the D (5 bases). From germline, CDR1 is SEHNR and CDR2 FQNEAQ (reference sequence). The CDR3 is made up of 11 amino acids. The V and J ends lost 6 bases and 8 bases respectively, with 10 bases between them.

V usage is TRBV5-8 and J usage is TRBJ2-5, with 12 nucleotides matching TRBD2. The trim removed 3 bases at V and 3 bases at J, leaving 6 bases unmatched. The CDR3 sequence is 16 residues long. CDR1 is SGHTS and CDR2 is YDEGEE in the germline V gene. This CDR3 reads CASSSRLAGAKETQYF. The CDR3 region has the DNA TGTGCCAGCAGCTCCCGACTAGCGGGGGCGAAAGAGACCCAGTACTTC.

This clonotype was counted between two and nine times. The chain links TRBV12-3 or TRBV12-4 to TRBJ2-1, with D uncertain. This CDR3 contains 14 residues. With 2 bases removed from V and 5 bases from J, the gap between germline ends came to 10 bases. The CDR3 here is CASSLKPTNNEQFF. In nucleotides, the CDR3 is TGTGCCAGCAGTTTAAAGCCTACGAACAATGAGCAGTTCTTC.

V gene TRBV29-1 combines with J gene TRBJ2-7, with D possibly called TRBD1 or TRBD2 (5 bases each). Germline CDR1 SQVTM, CDR2 ANQGSEA. The V and J ends lost 0 bases and 5 bases respectively, with 14 bases between them. CDR3 length: 14 residues. CDR3 loop: CSVEDERGLNEQYF. CDR3 DNA: TGCAGCGTTGAAGATGAGAGGGGCTTAAACGAGCAGTACTTC.

This chain connects TRBV20-1 to TRBJ1-5; perhaps TRBD1 as D (6 bases). CDR1 and CDR2 (germline): DFQATT, SNEGSKA (reference sequence). This CDR3 contains 15 residues. Trimming removed 3 bases from V and 2 bases from J, with 14 bases in between. The CDR3 DNA sequence: TGCAGTGCTAGGACAGGCGGGATTGGCAATCAGCCCCAGCATTTT. This translates into CSARTGGIGNQPQHF.

J is TRBJ2-5 and V is TRBV7-6; 7 bases are a match to TRBD2. V was clipped by 4 bases and J by 0 bases; unmatched bases: 5. Germline V lookup: CDR1 SGHVS, CDR2 FNYEAQ. This CDR3 has 15 residues. The CDR3 is CASSSLGGDQETQYF. CDR3 DNA sequence: TGTGCCAGCAGCTCCCTGGGGGGGGACCAAGAGACCCAGTACTTC.

The chain links TRBV29-1 to TRBJ2-7; D not resolved. Trimming removed 4 bases from V and 0 bases from J, with 7 bases in between. The germline V gene encodes CDR1 SQVTM and CDR2 ANQGSEA. The CDR3 length is 12 residues. This chain's CDR3 is CSVVASSYEQYF. The CDR3 nucleotides are TGCAGCGTTGTGGCGAGCTCCTACGAGCAGTACTTC.